Following are 21 T cell receptor beta chains from one sample sequenced in a study of blood T cell repertoires in COVID-19. TCRdb keeps only in-frame clones here, not all; method: immunoSEQ multiplex PCR. Of around 160,000 clones listed, approximately 95% were seen once; the top ten hold roughly 2%. Sequencing input: peripheral blood. The receptors shown here come from a woman aged 55-70 years with COVID-19, enrolled during active disease.

CDR3 bases: TGTGCCAGCAGCTTCAATGGCCTAGCGCAAGAGACCCAGTACTTC. Residues: CASSFNGLAQETQYF. The rearrangement links TRBV5-4 to TRBJ2-5; possibly TRBD2 for D (6 bases). Germline lookup yields CDR1 SGHNT and CDR2 YYREEE (reference sequence). Trimming took 2 bases from V and 2 from J, leaving 13 bases between them. The CDR3 totals 15 residues.

In this sample, this clone turned up many times. The chain has TRBV25-1 and TRBJ2-2; 8 positions agree with TRBD2. J gave up 5 bases and V 1 base, and 6 bases lay outside the gene matches. The germline V gene encodes CDR1 MGHDK and CDR2 SYGVNS. The CDR3 runs to 16 residues. CDR3 amino acids: CASSESRRGGTGELFF. CDR3 coding DNA: TGTGCCAGCAGTGAATCCCGACGGGGGGGAACCGGGGAGCTGTTTTTT.

The gene calls are TRBV6-4 and TRBJ1-5; D gene unclear. This CDR3 comprises 13 residues. Germline loops: CDR1 MRHNA, CDR2 SNTAGT. Trimming took 5 bases from V and 5 from J, leaving 10 bases between them. The CDR3, as DNA: TGTGCCAGCAGTCCTTCCGGGGATCAGCCCCAGCATTTT. This translates into CASSPSGDQPQHF.

The chain is built from TRBV9 and TRBJ2-1; maybe TRBD2 (5 bases). Trimming removed 4 bases at V and 6 bases at J, with 17 bases between. Germline V gene sequence: CDR1 SGDLS, CDR2 YYNGEE. The CDR3 is 15 amino acids. Written as DNA, the CDR3 is TGTGCCAGCAGCCTGTTCGGGGAAGAAAGCAATGAGCAGTTCTTC. Translating it yields CASSLFGEESNEQFF.

The V and J genes are TRBV5-4 and TRBJ1-2, with D perhaps matching TRBD1 (5 bases). The CDR3 is 14 residues long. The V gene lost 1 base and the J gene lost 2 bases, with 9 bases spanning the gap. Germline assignment: CDR1 SGHNT and CDR2 YYREEE (reference sequence). DNA of the CDR3: TGTGCCAGCAGCTTGTGGGGGGGGAACTATGGCTACACCTTC. Amino acids: CASSLWGGNYGYTF.

CDR3 sequence (DNA): TGTGCCAGTAAGCCGGGACAGGGGTTCCAGCCCCAGCATTTT. Encoded protein: CASKPGQGFQPQHF. J is TRBJ1-5 and V is TRBV19; 10 bases line up with TRBD1. This CDR3 comprises 14 residues. In germline, CDR1 is LNHDA, CDR2 SQIVND (reference sequence). Trimming cost V 7 bases and J 7 bases; bases outside gene matches: 7. Full variable domain (missing parts from reference TRBV19 and TRBJ1-5): DGGITQSPKYLFRKEGQNVTLSCEQNLNHDAMYWYRQDPGQGLRLIYYSQIVNDFQKGDIAEGYSVSREKKESFPLTVTSAQKNPTAFYLCASKPGQGFQPQHFGDGTRLSIL.

This clone was counted between two and nine times. V and J are TRBV18 and TRBJ1-1, with D uncertain. CDR1 KGHSH and CDR2 LQKENI come from the germline V gene. This CDR3 contains 13 residues. V dropped 2 bases and J dropped 11 bases, with 15 bases sitting between them. CDR3: CASSPGPYQKAFF. DNA for the CDR3: TGTGCCAGCTCACCAGGGCCGTACCAGAAGGCTTTCTTT. The variable domain in full, completed from reference TRBV18 and TRBJ1-1, reads NAGVMQNPRHLVRRRGQEARLRCSPMKGHSHVYWYRQLPEEGLKFMVYLQKENIIDESGMPKERFSAEFPKEGPSILRIQQVVRGDSAAYFCASSPGPYQKAFFGQGTRLTVV.

V and J are TRBV7-3 and TRBJ1-2, with TRBD1 identical over 9 bases. Germline CDR1 and CDR2: SGHTA and FQGTGA. With 1 base clipped from V and 7 bases from J, the junction kept 10 bases outside the gene matches. This CDR3 is built from 16 residues. The DNA for the CDR3 is TGTGCCAGCAGCTTAAAACGGACAGGGGTCAGAGGTGGCTACACCTTC. This encodes CASSLKRTGVRGGYTF.

The rearrangement joins TRBV5-5 to TRBJ1-4; 7 bases fit TRBD1. The CDR3 is 15 residues long. V was pared by 2 bases and J by 3 bases, with 4 bases of the junction left unmatched. Germline V CDR1 and CDR2: SGHKS, YYEKEE (reference sequence). CDR3 DNA sequence: TGTGCCAGCAGCTTTGGGGGACAGCCTAATGAAAAACTGTTTTTT. It specifies CASSFGGQPNEKLFF.

The chain links TRBV6-5 to TRBJ1-4, with unresolved D. Germline assignment: CDR1 MNHEY and CDR2 SVGAGI. There are 13 residues in the CDR3. V was cut by 6 bases and J by 5 bases, with 10 bases left in between. This chain's CDR3 is CASSRSGNEKLFF. The CDR3 bases are TGTGCCAGCAGCCGGTCAGGCAATGAAAAACTGTTTTTT.

The gene calls are TRBV7-8 and TRBJ2-5; TRBD1 matches 8 bases. With 5 bases clipped from V and 5 bases from J, the junction kept 10 bases outside the gene matches. Germline assignment: CDR1 SGHVS and CDR2 FQNEAQ. The CDR3 covers 15 residues. The CDR3 DNA follows: TGTGCCAGCAGCCACCTGACAGGGGCGGCGGAGACCCAGTACTTC. The encoded protein is CASSHLTGAAETQYF.

The gene calls are TRBV18 and TRBJ2-4; D perhaps matches TRBD2 (6 bases). The CDR3 loop spans 16 amino acids. Germline V gives CDR1 KGHSH, CDR2 LQKENI. Trimming removed 5 bases at V and 1 base at J, with 15 bases between. The CDR3 DNA reads TGTGCCAGCTCAGCGGGACCCCTGAGGGCCAAAAACATTCAGTACTTC. Its translation: CASSAGPLRAKNIQYF.

The chain links TRBV5-4 to TRBJ2-3; D may be TRBD2 (7 bases). The CDR3 runs to 15 residues. V gave up 4 bases and J gave up 1 base, with 13 bases separating them. Germline CDR1 is SGHNT and CDR2 is YYREEE (reference sequence). The CDR3 spells CASSRGGGRTDTQYF. CDR3 DNA: TGTGCCAGCAGCAGGGGGGGTGGTCGCACAGATACGCAGTATTTT.

This rearrangement joins TRBV6-4 to TRBJ1-6; the D is unclear. The V and J ends lost 3 bases and 10 bases respectively, with 13 bases between them. This CDR3 is built from 14 residues. The germline V gene has CDR1 MRHNA and CDR2 SNTAGT. The CDR3 protein is CASSEAGIGSPLHF. CDR3 in DNA: TGTGCCAGCAGTGAAGCCGGGATCGGATCACCCCTCCACTTT.

The chain has TRBV7-9 and TRBJ1-5; D gene ambiguous. V shed 5 bases and J shed 3 bases, with 8 bases lying between them. Germline V gene data show CDR1 as SEHNR and CDR2 as FQNEAQ (reference sequence). The CDR3 has 13 residues. The CDR3 region is CASSHSVNQPQHF. DNA for the CDR3: TGTGCCAGCAGCCATAGCGTCAATCAGCCCCAGCATTTT.

The chain joins TRBV6-5 to TRBJ1-1; TRBD1 matches at 7 bases. The germline CDR1 and CDR2 sequences are MNHEY and SVGAGI. V was clipped by 2 bases and J by 8 bases; unmatched bases: 11. This CDR3 comprises 15 residues. CDR3 amino acids: CASSYGTAGALEAFF. The CDR3 region has the DNA TGTGCCAGCAGTTACGGGACAGCGGGGGCTTTGGAAGCTTTCTTT.

This clone has only a few counts. The chain joins TRBV27 to TRBJ1-6, with TRBD1 as a possible D gene (5 bases). Deletions cut 6 bases from V and 5 bases from J, with 14 bases between. Germline V CDR1 and CDR2: MNHEY, SMNVEV (reference sequence). The CDR3 length is 15 residues. The CDR3 DNA sequence: TGTGCCAGCAGAGGAAAGGGGCTGAATAATTCACCCCTCCACTTT. This codes for CASRGKGLNNSPLHF.

V is TRBV7-8 and J is TRBJ1-5; D is possibly TRBD1 (6 bases). Germline assignment: CDR1 SGHVS and CDR2 FQNEAQ. This CDR3 is 12 amino acids long. The V gene lost 6 bases and the J gene lost 5 bases, with 8 bases spanning the gap. The CDR3 DNA is TGTGCCAGCAGTTACAGGGATCAGCCCCAGCATTTT. It codes for CASSYRDQPQHF.

The rearrangement joins TRBV30 to TRBJ1-4, with a tentative D call TRBD1 (5 bases). CDR3 length: 14 amino acids. The V gene's germline CDR1 is GTSNPN and CDR2 SVGIG (reference sequence). Trimming removed 5 bases from V and 1 base from J, with 11 bases in between. This CDR3 is CAWDSGGTNEKLFF. The CDR3 region has the DNA TGTGCCTGGGATTCGGGGGGAACTAATGAAAAACTGTTTTTT.

J is TRBJ1-2 and V is TRBV4-2; maybe TRBD1 (5 bases). Germline values: CDR1 LGHNA, CDR2 YNFKEQ. V dropped 1 base and J dropped 9 bases, with 18 bases sitting between them. The CDR3 runs 15 residues. CDR3 protein: CASSQGRQWVGSYTF. The CDR3 region has the DNA TGTGCCAGCAGCCAAGGGAGACAGTGGGTGGGAAGCTACACCTTC.

This chain uses TRBV4-2 with TRBJ2-7, with 16 bases identical to TRBD2. Looked up from germline, CDR1 is LGHNA and CDR2 is YNFKEQ. Unmatched junction bases numbered 2, after V lost 3 bases and J lost 3 bases. CDR3 length: 16 residues. The CDR3 DNA is TGTGCCAGCAGCCACGGGACTAGCGGGGGGGGCTACGAGCAGTACTTC. This encodes CASSHGTSGGGYEQYF.